This T cell receptor beta chain emerged from a study of T-cell memory formation after mild COVID-19. Study-level information: In these data, TCR clusters were largely donor specific.

Constant-segment primers and 5'RACE yielded cDNA libraries for TCR alpha and TCR beta, each carrying sample barcodes and UMIs. TCRdb processed the 5' RACE reads anew with MiXCR; each CDR3 protein has one entry. This sample has approximately 400,000 distinct CDR3 sequences, with around 24% found just once. The CDR3 sequence is 17 residues long. The J segment lost 0 bases and the V segment lost 4 bases, leaving 6 bases of the junction unmatched. Germline loops: CDR1 MNHEY, CDR2 SMNVEV (reference sequence). Study results and caveats: Chiefly within CM and EM were the contracting CD4+ clones; CD8+ ones were within EMRA. From day 15 to 85, contracting clones were balanced between CD4 and CD8, whereas later expanders leaned toward CD4+.

Notes on this clonotype: Antigen specificity is unknown.

This chain connects TRBV27 to TRBJ1-6; 7 bases map to TRBD1. The TCR originated in an adult woman who had mild COVID-19 (a few samples of this study predate the infection). Cell type and time point are not known. The specimen was PBMCs or a T cell subset sorted from them (not recorded which). CDR3 amino acids: CASSSPTGSSYNSPLHF. The CDR3 DNA is TGTGCCAGCAGTTCCCCGACAGGGAGCTCCTATAATTCACCCCTCCACTTT.